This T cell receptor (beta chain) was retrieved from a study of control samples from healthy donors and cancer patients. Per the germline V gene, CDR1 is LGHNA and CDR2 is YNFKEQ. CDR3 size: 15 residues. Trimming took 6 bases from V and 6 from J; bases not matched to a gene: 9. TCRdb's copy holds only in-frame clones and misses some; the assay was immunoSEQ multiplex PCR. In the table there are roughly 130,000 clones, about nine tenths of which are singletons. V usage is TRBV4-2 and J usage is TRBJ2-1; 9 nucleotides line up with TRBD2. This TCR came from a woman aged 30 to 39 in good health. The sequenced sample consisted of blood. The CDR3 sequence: CASSRIAGVINEQFF. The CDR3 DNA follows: TGTGCCAGCAGTAGAATAGCGGGAGTAATCAATGAGCAGTTCTTC.